The next 24 T cell receptor beta chains were all read from a single sample in a study of long-term antiretroviral therapy in people with HIV. The assay, immunoSEQ v3.0, was run at survey level. Clones were read by immunoSEQ multiplex PCR, and TCRdb kept only the in-frame ones, dropping some. The repertoire has 15,000 to 20,000 clones, approximately 95% of them found once; the top ten carry about 1.4%. Specimen: unsorted PBMCs, collected around 10 years after starting antiretroviral therapy. The receptor set was obtained from a man under 40 with HIV.

The chain links TRBV21-1 to TRBJ2-3; the D call TRBD2 from the table was never checked on the DNA. TRBV21-1 is classified as a pseudogene. The CDR3 loop spans 18 amino acids. This chain's CDR3 is CASSKVWRGLVGTDTQYF. The CDR3 bases are TGTGCCAGCAGCAAAGTTTGGAGGGGACTAGTTGGCACAGATACGCAGTATTTT.

This chain connects TRBV5-1 to TRBJ2-3; TRBD2 agrees at 11 bases. Germline V lookup: CDR1 SGHRS, CDR2 YFSETQ. This CDR3 spans 14 amino acids. Trimming removed 0 bases from V and 6 bases from J; junction bases left unmatched: 0. The CDR3 reads CASSLGTSGDTQYF. The CDR3 DNA reads as TGCGCCAGCAGCTTGGGGACTAGCGGGGATACGCAGTATTTT.

The V call is TRBV9, the J call TRBJ2-1, with 7 nucleotides matching TRBD1. The V gene end was trimmed by 4 bases and the J gene end by 0 bases; junction bases not matched to a gene: 4. CDR3 length: 15 amino acids. The germline gives CDR1 SGDLS, CDR2 YYNGEE. The CDR3 region is CASSPRTGSYNEQFF. In DNA form, the CDR3 reads TGTGCCAGCAGCCCACGGACAGGCTCCTACAATGAGCAGTTCTTC.

The chain combines TRBV27 with TRBJ2-3; D remains unclear. Germline lookup yields CDR1 MNHEY and CDR2 SMNVEV (reference sequence). The CDR3 is 12 residues long. Trimming took off 3 bases at V and 6 bases at J, with 7 bases between the two ends. The DNA of the CDR3 is TGTGCCAGCAGTTTTGGTGACGATACGCAGTATTTT. Its translation is CASSFGDDTQYF.

The chain recombines TRBV2 with TRBJ1-2, with a tentative D call TRBD1 (6 bases). From germline, CDR1 is SNHLY and CDR2 FYNNEI. The V and J ends lost 8 bases and 1 base respectively, with 23 bases between them. This CDR3 has 17 residues. The CDR3 coding sequence is TGTGCCAGCGGAGGTGGCACAGGGTCCTTTCTTAACTATGGCTACACCTTC. Translating it yields CASGGGTGSFLNYGYTF.

In DNA form, the CDR3 reads TGTGCCAGCAGCACAAGGGGACAGGGAAGGACACCCCTCCACTTT. Protein sequence: CASSTRGQGRTPLHF. V is TRBV21-1 and J is TRBJ1-6; TRBD1, the D gene given by the table, was not confirmed from the DNA. TRBV21-1 is an annotated pseudogene. The CDR3 covers 15 residues.

V gene TRBV18 combines with J gene TRBJ1-5; D is uncertain. CDR1 KGHSH and CDR2 LQKENI come from the germline V gene. The CDR3 extends over 15 amino acids. V was trimmed by 5 bases and J by 2 bases, leaving 13 bases between them. The CDR3 DNA is TGTGCCAGCTCAATCGACGGAGCGCGCAATCAGCCCCAGCATTTT. Residues: CASSIDGARNQPQHF.

The V call is TRBV10-2, the J call TRBJ2-7; 7 bases line up with TRBD2. This CDR3 comprises 14 residues. Germline loops: CDR1 WSHSY, CDR2 SAAADI. Trimming removed 8 bases from V and 2 bases from J; junction bases left unmatched: 9. The CDR3 spells CASGPRGEAYEQYF. The CDR3 region has the DNA TGCGCCAGCGGTCCCCGGGGGGAGGCCTACGAGCAGTACTTC.

The chain joins TRBV19 to TRBJ1-1; the D is unclear. Per the germline V gene, CDR1 is LNHDA and CDR2 is SQIVND (reference sequence). Trimming pared 6 bases from V and 5 bases from J, leaving 13 bases between. The CDR3 covers 13 residues. The CDR3 loop is CASSPDRETEAFF. The CDR3 DNA reads as TGTGCCAGTAGCCCCGACCGCGAGACTGAAGCTTTCTTT.

The rearrangement joins TRBV2 to TRBJ1-1; 7 bases are a match to TRBD1. The CDR3 runs 17 residues. Germline CDR1 reads SNHLY; CDR2 reads FYNNEI. Trimming took 4 bases from V and 0 from J; bases not matched to a gene: 11. The chain's CDR3 is CASSGNRGLTMNTEAFF. Here the CDR3 DNA reads TGTGCCAGCAGTGGGAACAGGGGCTTAACCATGAACACTGAAGCTTTCTTT. Supplemented by reference TRBV2 and TRBJ1-1, the full variable domain reads EPEVTQTPSHQVTQMGQEVILRCVPISNHLYFYWYRQILGQKVEFLVSFYNNEISEKSEIFDDQFSVERPDGSNFTLKIRSTKLEDSAMYFCASSGNRGLTMNTEAFFGQGTRLTVV.

V gene TRBV6-6 combines with J gene TRBJ1-6; 7 bases agree with TRBD1. The CDR3 is 16 amino acids. The V gene's germline CDR1 is MNHNY and CDR2 SVGAGI (reference sequence). The J segment lost 7 bases and the V segment lost 5 bases, leaving 11 bases of the junction unmatched. The CDR3 DNA reads as TGTGCCAGCAGTCCCCGGCCTACAGGGGAGAATTCACCCCTCCACTTT. Its translation: CASSPRPTGENSPLHF.

The chain has TRBV7-9 and TRBJ1-4; no clear D gene. V lost 5 bases and J 4 bases, leaving 14 bases between the germline ends. Germline-derived CDR1 and CDR2 are SEHNR and FQNEAQ (reference sequence). The CDR3 totals 15 residues. The CDR3 loop is CASSGIGRLNEKLFF. The CDR3 DNA follows: TGTGCCAGCAGCGGCATAGGGAGGCTTAATGAAAAACTGTTTTTT.

The chain combines TRBV28 with TRBJ2-5; 8 nucleotides align to TRBD2. The CDR3 consists of 16 residues. CDR1 is MDHEN and CDR2 is SYDVKM in the germline V gene. The J segment lost 6 bases and the V segment lost 0 bases, leaving 9 bases of the junction unmatched. The CDR3 spells CASSLWGTRVKKTQYF. CDR3 bases: TGTGCCAGCAGTTTATGGGGGACTAGAGTTAAAAAGACCCAGTACTTC.

The chain recombines TRBV7-9 with TRBJ2-1; D could derive from TRBD1 or TRBD2 (5 bases each). The germline V gene has CDR1 SEHNR and CDR2 FQNEAQ (reference sequence). CDR3 length equals 14 residues. V was shortened by 5 bases and J by 8 bases, with 16 bases between the two germline ends. The CDR3 nucleotides read TGTGCCAGCAGCCCAGAGGGGCGCACCTATGAGCAGTTCTTC. It specifies CASSPEGRTYEQFF. The whole variable domain, remainder taken from reference TRBV7-9 and TRBJ2-1, is DTGVSQNPRHKITKRGQNVTFRCDPISEHNRLYWYRQTLGQGPEFLTYFQNEAQLEKSRLLSDRFSAERPKGSFSTLEIQRTEQGDSAMYLCASSPEGRTYEQFFGPGTRLTVL.

The chain has TRBV6-5 and TRBJ1-2; D remains unclear. The CDR3 loop spans 15 amino acids. Germline CDR1 reads MNHEY; CDR2 reads SVGAGI. V lost 6 bases to trimming and J lost 0 bases, with 14 bases between them. The CDR3: CASRHWATSNYGYTF. DNA of the CDR3: TGTGCCAGCAGACACTGGGCGACTTCTAACTATGGCTACACCTTC.

This rearrangement joins TRBV5-4 to TRBJ1-6; maybe TRBD1 (5 bases). Germline V gene sequence: CDR1 SGHNT, CDR2 YYREEE (reference sequence). Trimming cost V 1 base and J 12 bases, with 8 bases left between them. CDR3 length: 12 residues. The CDR3 DNA follows: TGTGCCAGCAGCTTGATGGGGGGACCCCTCCACTTT. This encodes CASSLMGGPLHF.

This clone has only one observation. The J gene is TRBJ1-5, the V gene TRBV28, with 7 bases fitting TRBD1. The V gene's germline CDR1 is MDHEN and CDR2 SYDVKM. Trimming cost V 5 bases and J 7 bases; bases outside gene matches: 11. The CDR3 has 15 amino acids. CDR3: CASSTPDRFNQPQHF. CDR3 sequence (DNA): TGTGCCAGCAGTACTCCGGACAGGTTTAACCAGCCCCAGCATTTT.

The chain joins TRBV6-6 to TRBJ2-7; 7 bases are shared with TRBD2. CDR1 and CDR2 (germline): MNHNY, SVGAGI (reference sequence). V shed 6 bases and J 5 bases; nucleotides not matched to a gene: 1. The CDR3 covers 11 residues. CDR3: CASRGLDEQYV. As DNA, the CDR3 is TGTGCCAGCAGAGGACTAGACGAGCAGTACGTC.

J is TRBJ2-7 and V is TRBV6-1; TRBD1 matches 9 bases. This CDR3 contains 14 residues. The ends lost 10 bases at V and 2 bases at J; junction bases unmatched: 9. Germline values: CDR1 MNHNS, CDR2 SASEGT. CDR3 sequence: CAISLGTGPYEQYF. In DNA form, the CDR3 reads TGTGCCATCTCCCTAGGGACAGGGCCCTACGAGCAGTACTTC.

The chain has TRBV14 and TRBJ2-5; 8 nucleotides match TRBD2. The CDR3 is 16 residues long. In germline, CDR1 is SGHDN, CDR2 FVKESK. The V and J ends lost 5 bases and 5 bases, in that order; junction bases with no gene match: 13. CDR3 sequence (DNA): TGTGCCAGCAGCATATACACCGGGACTAGGAGCGAGACCCAGTACTTC. Its translation is CASSIYTGTRSETQYF.

The chain employs TRBV7-2 and TRBJ1-1, with a possible D match to TRBD1 (5 bases). Germline V gene sequence: CDR1 SGHTA, CDR2 FQGNSA. The CDR3 has 15 residues. Trimming took 5 bases from V and 0 from J, leaving 13 bases between them. The CDR3 here is CASSPGWGMNTEAFF. The DNA of the CDR3 is TGTGCCAGCAGCCCAGGTTGGGGGATGAACACTGAAGCTTTCTTT.

The V gene is TRBV7-9, the J gene TRBJ1-1; D gene unclear. Germline assignment: CDR1 SEHNR and CDR2 FQNEAQ (reference sequence). This CDR3 is built from 13 residues. Trimming removed 7 bases from V and 2 bases from J, with 11 bases in between. CDR3 DNA sequence: TGTGCCAGCACACAGAACCCAAACACTGAAGCTTTCTTT. Its translation: CASTQNPNTEAFF.

The chain carries TRBV5-1 and TRBJ1-1; TRBD1 is a possible D gene (6 bases). Trimming cost V 1 base and J 1 base, with 8 bases left between them. The CDR3 has 14 residues. Germline V gives CDR1 SGHRS, CDR2 YFSETQ. CDR3 sequence (DNA): TGCGCCAGCAGCTTGTCGGGACAGAACACTGAAGCTTTCTTT. The encoded protein is CASSLSGQNTEAFF.

J is TRBJ2-5 and V is TRBV5-8; D is tentatively TRBD1 or TRBD2 (5 bases each). Trimming removed 6 bases from V and 1 base from J, with 10 bases in between. The CDR3 covers 13 residues. The germline V gene has CDR1 SGHTS and CDR2 YDEGEE. For the CDR3, the DNA is TGTGCCAGCAACCCGGGGACCCAAGAGACCCAGTACTTC. Translating it yields CASNPGTQETQYF.